This T cell receptor beta chain originates from a study of T cell changes during pregnancy in multiple sclerosis (dated by TCRdb to the late 2010s). Notes on the research overall: The study looked at changes in the T cell repertoire across pregnancy in women with multiple sclerosis.

The library was obtained by the immunoSEQ multiplex PCR assay. TCRdb retrieved this table from immuneACCESS and kept in-frame rearrangements only. Not all clones are present; in checked studies, unresolved V genes account for under half, and no reason is known for the remainder. This sample gives 55,000 to 65,000 clones in total; roughly 92% of them show up just once. The biggest ten clones account for more than 1.3% of the sample. Reading from cysteine to phenylalanine, the CDR3 counts 16 amino acids. The read is trimmed to its CDR3 DNA, 48 bases read in frame from base 1. V lost 0 bases and J lost 1 base, and the count of bases not matched to a germline gene is 2. As encoded in the germline V gene (reference sequence), CDR1 is SGHNT while CDR2 is YYREEE. As to this clone: This receptor's antigen is unknown. There are no base qualities to consult, and no much larger clone falls within one base.

The source is a female donor with multiple sclerosis, enrolled in a pregnancy study. The chain links TRBV5-4 with TRBJ2-3, and TRBD2 matches 10 of the central bases. The starting material was peripheral blood, obtained in the second trimester of pregnancy. In nucleotide form, the sequence is TGTGCCAGCAGCTTGGACGGGACTAGCGGCACAGATACGCAGTATTTT. This encodes CASSLDGTSGTDTQYF.